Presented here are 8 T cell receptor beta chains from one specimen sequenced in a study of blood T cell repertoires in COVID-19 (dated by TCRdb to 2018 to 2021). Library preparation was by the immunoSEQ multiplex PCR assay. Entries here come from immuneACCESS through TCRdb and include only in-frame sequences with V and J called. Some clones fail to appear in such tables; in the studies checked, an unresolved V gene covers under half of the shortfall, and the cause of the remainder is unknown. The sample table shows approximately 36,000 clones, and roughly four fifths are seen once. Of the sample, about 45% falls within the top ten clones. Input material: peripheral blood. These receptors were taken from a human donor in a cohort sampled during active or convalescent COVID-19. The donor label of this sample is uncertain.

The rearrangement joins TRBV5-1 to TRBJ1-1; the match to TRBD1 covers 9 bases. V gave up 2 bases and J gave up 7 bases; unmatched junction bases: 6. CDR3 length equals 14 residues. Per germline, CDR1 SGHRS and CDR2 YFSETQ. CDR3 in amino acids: CASSLFDRGDEAFF. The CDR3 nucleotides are TGCGCCAGCAGCTTATTCGACAGGGGGGATGAAGCTTTCTTT.

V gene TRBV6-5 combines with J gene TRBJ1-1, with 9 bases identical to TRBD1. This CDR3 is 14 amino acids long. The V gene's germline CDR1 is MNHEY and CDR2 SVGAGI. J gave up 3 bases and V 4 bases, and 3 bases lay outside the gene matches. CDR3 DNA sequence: TGTGCCAGCAGTTTCGGACAGGGGTACACTGAAGCTTTCTTT. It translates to CASSFGQGYTEAFF.

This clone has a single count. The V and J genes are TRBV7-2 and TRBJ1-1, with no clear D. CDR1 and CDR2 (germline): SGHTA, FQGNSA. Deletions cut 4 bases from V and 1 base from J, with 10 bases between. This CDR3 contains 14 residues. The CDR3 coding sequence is TGTGCCAGCAGCTGGACGGCGGGGAACACTGAAGCTTTCTTT. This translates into CASSWTAGNTEAFF.

The CDR3, as DNA: TGTGCCAGCAGTTCCGCGGGACAGGTCGAGCAGTACTTC. It specifies CASSSAGQVEQYF. The chain employs TRBV27 and TRBJ2-7; 8 bases align to TRBD1. CDR3 size: 13 residues. The germline gives CDR1 MNHEY, CDR2 SMNVEV (reference sequence). The V gene end was trimmed by 4 bases and the J gene end by 6 bases; junction bases not matched to a gene: 5.

In nucleotides, the CDR3 is TGTGCCAGCAGCTTAGGCGGCGGACAGGGGGAAGAGCAGTACTTC. Residues: CASSLGGGQGEEQYF. The chain combines TRBV13 with TRBJ2-7; 10 bases are a match to TRBD1. This CDR3 region has 15 residues. Trimming cost V 0 bases and J 7 bases; bases outside gene matches: 6. Germline assignment: CDR1 PRHDT and CDR2 FYEKMQ (reference sequence).

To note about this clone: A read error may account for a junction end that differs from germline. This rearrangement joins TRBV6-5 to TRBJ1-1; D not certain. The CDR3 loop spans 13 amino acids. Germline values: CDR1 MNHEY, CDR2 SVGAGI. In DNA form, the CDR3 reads TGTGCCAGCACTTACGGGCAGGTCACTGAAGCTTTCTTT. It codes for CASTYGQVTEAFF.

The DNA of the CDR3 is TGCAGCGCCTCCGGGAGAACCTACAATGAGCAGTTCTTC. Protein sequence: CSASGRTYNEQFF. V usage is TRBV29-1 and J usage is TRBJ2-1; D possibly corresponds to TRBD2 (6 bases). The V end lost 7 bases, the J end lost 2 bases, and 12 bases lay between the germline ends. Germline CDR1 SQVTM, CDR2 ANQGSEA. This CDR3 spans 13 amino acids.

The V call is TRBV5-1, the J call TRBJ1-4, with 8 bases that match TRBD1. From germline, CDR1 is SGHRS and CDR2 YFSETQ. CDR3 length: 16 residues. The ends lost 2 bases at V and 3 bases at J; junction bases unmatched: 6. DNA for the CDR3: TGCGCCAGCAGCTTCAGGGGGCGAGGGGCTAATGAAAAACTGTTTTTT. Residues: CASSFRGRGANEKLFF.